This is a list of T cell receptor beta chains from one sample in a study of blood T cell repertoires in COVID-19. Here immunoSEQ multiplex PCR was the method, and the copy in TCRdb shows in-frame clones only, minus some. The table records over 85,000 clones, almost 80% of them present only once. Sequenced input: peripheral blood. Source of these receptors: a man between 60 and 70 years old with active or convalescent COVID-19. Each CDR3 is given with its conserved first and last residue. D genes are given only for firm matches. Clone size is not always given. Where it is, it says once, few, many or a class for expanded clones.

once	.	TRBV5-6	TRBJ1-6	16	CASSLGRGRGDSPLHF	TGTGCCAGCAGCTTGGGTAGAGGCAGGGGTGATTCACCCCTCCACTTT
.	.	TRBV30	TRBJ1-2	16	CAWGPGEGRWHYGYTF	TGTGCCTGGGGACCCGGGGAGGGGAGGTGGCACTATGGCTACACCTTC
.	.	TRBV6-6	TRBJ1-5	15	CASRPPIIGNQPQHF	TGTGCCAGCAGGCCCCCCATTATCGGGAATCAGCCCCAGCATTTT
.	TRBD2	TRBV5-8	TRBJ2-1	15	CASSLGLANYNEQFF	TGTGCCAGCAGCTTGGGACTAGCGAACTACAATGAGCAGTTCTTC
.	.	TRBV27	TRBJ1-2	14	CASRQALNNRGYTF	TGTGCCAGCAGGCAGGCTCTAAATAATCGTGGCTACACCTTC
once	.	TRBV6-1	TRBJ2-1	16	CASSEWTDTMGNEQFF	TGTGCCAGCAGTGAATGGACAGATACTATGGGGAATGAGCAGTTCTTC
few	TRBD1	TRBV6-5	TRBJ1-5	13	CASNGQGDQPQHF	TGTGCCAGCAACGGACAGGGGGATCAGCCCCAGCATTTT
.	TRBD1	TRBV5-1	TRBJ1-2	15	CASSFTGGQNYGYTF	TGCGCCAGCAGCTTTACAGGGGGTCAGAACTATGGCTACACCTTC
.	TRBD2	TRBV4-2	TRBJ2-1	13	CASSQGSGREQFF	TGTGCCAGCAGCCAAGGGAGCGGGAGGGAACAGTTCTTC
.	.	TRBV7-2	TRBJ1-2	15	CASSLGDTINYGYTF	TGTGCCAGCAGCTTAGGGGACACGATAAACTATGGCTACACCTTC
once	.	TRBV18	TRBJ2-2	16	CASSPLDSLSPGELFF	TGTGCCAGCTCACCGTTGGACAGCCTTTCCCCCGGGGAGCTGTTTTTT
.	TRBD1	TRBV19	TRBJ1-5	15	CASTRQGESNQPQHF	TGTGCCAGTACCCGACAGGGGGAGAGCAATCAGCCCCAGCATTTT
.	.	TRBV2	TRBJ2-1	11	CASSGDNEQFF	TGTGCCAGCAGTGGAGACAATGAGCAGTTCTTC
.	.	TRBV28	TRBJ2-1	15	CASSEGRGFYNEQFF	TGTGCCAGCAGTGAGGGCCGGGGTTTTTACAATGAGCAGTTCTTC
.	.	TRBV28	TRBJ1-5	15	CASSPRDKLAQPQHF	TGTGCCAGCAGCCCCCGGGACAAGTTGGCTCAGCCCCAGCATTTT
.	.	TRBV5-1	TRBJ2-3	13	CASSFGQSDTQYF	TGCGCCAGCAGCTTTGGACAGTCCGATACGCAGTATTTT
.	TRBD2	TRBV5-1	TRBJ2-5	17	CASSPATSGDFSETQYF	TGCGCCAGCAGCCCGGCGACTAGCGGGGATTTCTCGGAGACCCAGTACTTC
.	TRBD1	TRBV29-1	TRBJ1-2	14	CSVEGAGGNYGYTF	TGCAGCGTTGAAGGCGCAGGGGGCAACTATGGCTACACCTTC
.	TRBD2	TRBV6-5	TRBJ2-7	13	CASRTSGSYEQYF	TGTGCCAGCCGGACTAGCGGCTCCTACGAGCAGTACTTC
.	.	TRBV12-5	TRBJ2-7	12	CASGLIRGEQYF	TGTGCTAGTGGTTTGATCAGGGGAGAGCAGTACTTC
few	TRBD1	TRBV25-1	TRBJ1-2	17	CASSEWGGPTGYYGYTF	TGTGCCAGCAGTGAATGGGGAGGCCCGACAGGGTACTATGGCTACACCTTC
few	.	TRBV9	TRBJ1-1	15	CASSVGGQLNTEAFF	TGTGCCAGCAGCGTAGGGGGGCAATTGAACACTGAAGCTTTCTTT
few	TRBD1	TRBV18	TRBJ1-6	16	CASSRDRGSYNSPLHF	TGTGCCAGCTCACGGGACAGGGGTTCCTATAATTCACCCCTCCACTTT
few	.	TRBV6-5	TRBJ2-7	13	CATSYVGTYEQYF	TGTGCCACCTCCTACGTGGGCACCTACGAGCAGTACTTC
few	.	TRBV11-3	TRBJ2-1	15	CASSLARDTYNEQFF	TGTGCCAGCAGCTTAGCCCGGGACACCTACAATGAGCAGTTCTTC
.	TRBD2	TRBV10-3	TRBJ2-1	14	CATWSGRDYNEQFF	TGTGCCACCTGGAGCGGGAGGGACTACAATGAGCAGTTCTTC
few	.	TRBV9	TRBJ1-1	13	CASSVDTGLEAFF	TGTGCCAGCAGCGTGGATACAGGGTTAGAAGCTTTCTTT
.	.	TRBV9	TRBJ1-5	15	CASSVGQAYNQPQHF	TGTGCCAGCAGCGTAGGGCAGGCTTACAATCAGCCCCAGCATTTT
.	.	TRBV9	TRBJ2-3	12	CASSVAGATQYF	TGTGCCAGCAGCGTAGCGGGAGCTACGCAGTATTTT
.	.	TRBV2	TRBJ1-2	13	CASSENRDYGYTF	TGTGCCAGCAGTGAAAACAGGGACTATGGCTACACCTTC